Following are 11 T cell receptor beta chains from one sample sequenced in a study of chemoradiotherapy in HPV16-positive cancers. The assay was immunoSEQ multiplex PCR, and TCRdb's table has in-frame clones only and misses some. The table has about 21,000 clones, around 87% seen once; the top ten hold approximately 4.6%. The source material was blood, sampled from a patient who underwent chemoradiotherapy. These receptors were taken from a human donor with HPV-associated anogenital cancer.

V usage is TRBV19 and J usage is TRBJ1-4, with D perhaps TRBD1 (6 bases). Germline lookup yields CDR1 LNHDA and CDR2 SQIVND (reference sequence). With 4 bases removed from V and 0 bases from J, the gap between germline ends came to 12 bases. The length of the CDR3 is 16 residues. The CDR3 is CASSSGQTSTNEKLFF. CDR3 bases: TGTGCCAGTAGTAGCGGACAGACTTCAACTAATGAAAAACTGTTTTTT.

Sample share makes this clone medium-sized. This chain connects TRBV6-4 to TRBJ2-6; D ambiguous. V dropped 0 bases and J dropped 3 bases, with 0 bases sitting between them. Germline CDR1 is MRHNA and CDR2 is SNTAGT. The CDR3 consists of 13 residues. CDR3 residues: CASSDSGANVLTF. Written as DNA, the CDR3 is TGTGCCAGCAGTGACTCTGGGGCCAACGTCCTGACTTTC.

The chain has TRBV4-3 and TRBJ2-4; TRBD2 aligns across 10 bases. The length of the CDR3 is 18 residues. Unmatched junction bases numbered 5, after V lost 0 bases and J lost 0 bases. Germline values: CDR1 LGHNA, CDR2 YSLEER. CDR3 coding DNA: TGCGCCAGCAGCCAAGATCCAGCGGGGGGGTTAGCCAAAAACATTCAGTACTTC. The encoded protein is CASSQDPAGGLAKNIQYF.

The chain uses TRBV11-2 and TRBJ1-2, with D possibly being TRBD1 (5 bases). CDR3 length equals 13 residues. Germline V gives CDR1 SGHAT, CDR2 FQNNGV. Trimming stripped 0 bases from V and 8 bases from J, with 10 bases between. CDR3 sequence (DNA): TGTGCCAGCAGCTTAGATACGACAGTCGGCTACACCTTC. Protein product: CASSLDTTVGYTF.

This clone showed up just once. The chain has TRBV19 and TRBJ1-1; D is ambiguous. The CDR3 contains 14 residues. V gave up 1 base and J gave up 1 base, with 7 bases separating them. Per the germline V gene, CDR1 is LNHDA and CDR2 is SQIVND (reference sequence). This CDR3 is CASSIVSENTEAFF. Here the CDR3 DNA reads TGTGCCAGTAGTATAGTGTCAGAGAACACTGAAGCTTTCTTT.

The chain is built from TRBV15 and TRBJ2-3, with D tentatively TRBD1 (5 bases). V dropped 0 bases and J dropped 5 bases, with 21 bases sitting between them. This CDR3 spans 18 amino acids. Germline V gives CDR1 LNHNV, CDR2 YYDKDF (reference sequence). Here the CDR3 DNA reads TGTGCCACCAGCAGAGATCGAACTTGGCTAGACAGTATAGATACGCAGTATTTT. Translated: CATSRDRTWLDSIDTQYF.

The chain joins TRBV30 to TRBJ1-6, with D perhaps TRBD1 (5 bases). The CDR3 spans 15 residues. V shed 1 base and J shed 3 bases, with 10 bases lying between them. The germline V gene encodes CDR1 GTSNPN and CDR2 SVGIG (reference sequence). The DNA of the CDR3 is TGTGCCTGGAGTGATAGGGGCCTCTATAATTCACCCCTCCACTTT. It yields the protein CAWSDRGLYNSPLHF.

The chain employs TRBV6-5 and TRBJ1-3; 11 positions agree with TRBD1. Losses at the gene ends were 2 bases for V and 4 bases for J; bases not matched to a gene: 4. There are 16 residues in the CDR3. Looked up from germline, CDR1 is MNHEY and CDR2 is SVGAGI. The chain's CDR3 is CASSYGQGARGNTIYF. CDR3 DNA sequence: TGTGCCAGCAGTTACGGACAGGGGGCAAGAGGAAACACCATATATTTT.

V and J are TRBV13 and TRBJ2-3, with D perhaps matching TRBD2 (7 bases). The CDR3 is 14 residues long. Trimming took off 8 bases at V and 3 bases at J, with 15 bases between the two ends. From germline, CDR1 is PRHDT and CDR2 FYEKMQ (reference sequence). This chain's CDR3 is CASEGGGATDTQYF. CDR3 DNA sequence: TGTGCCAGCGAAGGTGGGGGGGCGACAGATACGCAGTATTTT.

In nucleotides, the CDR3 is TGTGCCAGCAGCGTAGCCGGGGAGCTGTTTTTT. This sequence encodes CASSVAGELFF. The chain has TRBV9 and TRBJ2-2; D call uncertain. Germline V CDR1 and CDR2: SGDLS, YYNGEE. Trimming shortened V by 0 bases and J by 6 bases, and 0 bases separated the two germline ends. This CDR3 contains 11 residues. The whole variable domain, filled in from reference TRBV9 and TRBJ2-2, reads DSGVTQTPKHLITATGQRVTLRCSPRSGDLSVYWYQQSLDQGLQFLIQYYNGEERAKGNILERFSAQQFPDLHSELNLSSLELGDSALYFCASSVAGELFFGEGSRLTVL.

This clone was seen only once. The V call is TRBV9, the J call TRBJ1-6; D is unclear. The V end was cut by 0 bases, the J end by 7 bases, with 8 bases between. The germline gives CDR1 SGDLS, CDR2 YYNGEE. This CDR3 contains 14 residues. The CDR3 protein is CASSVDGNNSPLHF. The CDR3, as DNA: TGTGCCAGCAGCGTAGACGGGAACAATTCACCCCTCCACTTT.